This TCR beta chain stems from a study of shared clonotypes between healthy human individuals. This clone was seen once. The assay was immunoSEQ multiplex PCR, and TCRdb's table has in-frame clones only and misses some. The sample consists of roughly 810,000 clones, 95% to 97% of them appearing once. Naive-designated CD8 cells lacked CD45RO, were positively enriched for CCR7, and omitted terminally differentiated effector memory CD45RA+ cells. The CDR3 is 14 amino acids. CDR1 and CDR2 from the germline V gene are ENHRY and SYGVKD. V was trimmed by 7 bases and J by 0 bases, leaving 10 bases between them.

The clonotype originates from a man younger than 40 in good health. The rearrangement uses TRBV10-3 and TRBJ2-1; the D is unclear. The sample consisted of naive CD8+ T cells sorted from blood. The CDR3 spells CAIKSASSYNEQFF. CDR3 DNA sequence: TGTGCCATCAAAAGCGCTAGCTCCTACAATGAGCAGTTCTTC.